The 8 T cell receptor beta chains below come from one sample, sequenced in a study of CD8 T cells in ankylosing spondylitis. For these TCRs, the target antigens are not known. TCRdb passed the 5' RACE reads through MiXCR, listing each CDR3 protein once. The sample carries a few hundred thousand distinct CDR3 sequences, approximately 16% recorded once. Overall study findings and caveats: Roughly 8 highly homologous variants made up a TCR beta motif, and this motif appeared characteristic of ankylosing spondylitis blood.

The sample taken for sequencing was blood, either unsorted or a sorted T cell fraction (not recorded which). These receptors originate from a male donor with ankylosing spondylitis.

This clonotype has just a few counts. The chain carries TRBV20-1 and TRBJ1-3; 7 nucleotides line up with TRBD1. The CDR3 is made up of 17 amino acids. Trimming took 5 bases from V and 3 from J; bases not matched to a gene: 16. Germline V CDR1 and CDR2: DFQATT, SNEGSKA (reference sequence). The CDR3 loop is CSARPLETGLVGNTIYF. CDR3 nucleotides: TGCAGTGCTCGGCCATTGGAGACAGGGCTAGTTGGAAACACCATATATTTT.

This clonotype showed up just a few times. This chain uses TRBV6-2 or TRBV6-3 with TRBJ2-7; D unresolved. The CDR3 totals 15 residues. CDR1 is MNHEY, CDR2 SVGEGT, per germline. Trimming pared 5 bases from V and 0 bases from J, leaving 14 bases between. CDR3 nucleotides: TGTGCCAGCAGTAACGGACCGAGGAGCTCCTACGAGCAGTACTTC. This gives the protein CASSNGPRSSYEQYF.

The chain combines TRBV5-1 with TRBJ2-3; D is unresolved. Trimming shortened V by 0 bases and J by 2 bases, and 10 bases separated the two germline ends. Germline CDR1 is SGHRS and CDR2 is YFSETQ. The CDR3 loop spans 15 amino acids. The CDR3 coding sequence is TGCGCCAGCAGCTTGGAGAGTTCCACCACAGATACGCAGTATTTT. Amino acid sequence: CASSLESSTTDTQYF.

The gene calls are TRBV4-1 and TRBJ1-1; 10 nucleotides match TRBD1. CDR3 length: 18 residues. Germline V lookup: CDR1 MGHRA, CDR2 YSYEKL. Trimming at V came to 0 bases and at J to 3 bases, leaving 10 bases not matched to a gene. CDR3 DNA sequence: TGCGCCAGCAGCCAAGATGGGGACAGGGGAATTGGGTACACTGAAGCTTTCTTT. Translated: CASSQDGDRGIGYTEAFF.

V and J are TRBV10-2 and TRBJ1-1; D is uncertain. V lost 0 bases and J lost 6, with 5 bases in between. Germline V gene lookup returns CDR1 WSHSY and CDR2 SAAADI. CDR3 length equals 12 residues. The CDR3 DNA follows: TGCGCCAGCAGTGAGTCGTTCGCTGAAGCTTTCTTT. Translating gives CASSESFAEAFF.

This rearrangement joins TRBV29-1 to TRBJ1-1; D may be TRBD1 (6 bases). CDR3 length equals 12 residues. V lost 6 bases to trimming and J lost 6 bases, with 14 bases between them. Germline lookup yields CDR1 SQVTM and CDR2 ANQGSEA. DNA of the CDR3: TGCAGCGTGTCAAAACAGGGACCTGAAGCTTTCTTT. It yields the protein CSVSKQGPEAFF.

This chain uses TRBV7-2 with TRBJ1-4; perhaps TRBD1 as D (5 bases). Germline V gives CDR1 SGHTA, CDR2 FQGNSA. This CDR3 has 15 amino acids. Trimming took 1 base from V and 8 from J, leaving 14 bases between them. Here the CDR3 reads CASSLGVGTDEKLFF. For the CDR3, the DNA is TGTGCCAGCAGCTTAGGAGTCGGGACGGACGAAAAACTGTTTTTT. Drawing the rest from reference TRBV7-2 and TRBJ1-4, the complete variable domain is GAGVSQSPSNKVTEKGKDVELRCDPISGHTALYWYRQSLGQGLEFLIYFQGNSAPDKSGLPSDRFSAERTGGSVSTLTIQRTQQEDSAVYLCASSLGVGTDEKLFFGSGTQLSVL.

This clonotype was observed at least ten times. CDR3 nucleotides: TGTGCCAGCAGTTCACGGGTAGGGGGGCAGATAGACACTGAAGCTTTCTTT. This translates into CASSSRVGGQIDTEAFF. The V call is TRBV12-3 or TRBV12-4, the J call TRBJ1-1; a weak D match, TRBD1 (6 bases). The CDR3 loop spans 17 amino acids. Trimming left V 4 bases short and J 3 bases short, with 21 bases between.